This TCR beta chain was profiled in a study of control samples from healthy donors and cancer patients. Between the trimmed V and J ends, which lost 4 bases and 0 bases, there was a span of 11 bases. The germline CDR1 and CDR2 sequences are SGHKS and YYEKEE (reference sequence). CDR3 length equals 15 residues. Sequenced by immunoSEQ multiplex PCR; TCRdb stores in-frame clones only, minus some. The table has approximately 120,000 clones, around 89% seen once. Only one count was recorded for this clone. The chain has TRBV5-5 and TRBJ1-3, with no clear D. The sequencing input was blood. The TCR was taken from a woman between 45 and 65 years old in good health. The DNA of the CDR3 is TGTGCCAGCAGCATAGACTGGAGCTCTGGAAACACCATATATTTT. It is translated as CASSIDWSSGNTIYF.